The rows below give T cell receptor beta chains drawn from one sample of a study of shared T cell receptors in the human thymus. Assay used: immunoSEQ multiplex PCR; TCRdb lists only in-frame clones, some missing. The sample has hundreds of thousands of clones, 85% to 90% seen once. These data also featured in a second study, about human thymus T cells.

Source material: thymocytes. The receptors stem from a boy less than two years old with a congenital heart defect. Both conserved end residues are part of each CDR3. Fields, in order: J gene, clone size, V gene, D gene, CDR3 protein, CDR3 DNA. The D gene is left open where the match is weak. Only some rows state a clone size, as once, few, many or a class for expanded clones.

>TRBJ2-5|.|TRBV27|TRBD1
CASTLGQGGQSGGETQYF
TGTGCCAGCACCCTAGGACAGGGAGGCCAATCAGGTGGAGAGACCCAGTACTTC
>TRBJ2-1|.|TRBV5-1|TRBD2
CASSFRLAGGNEQFF
TGCGCCAGCAGCTTCAGACTAGCGGGAGGTAATGAGCAGTTCTTC
>TRBJ1-3|.|TRBV30|.
CAWIWSGGPGNTIYF
TGTGCCTGGATCTGGAGCGGCGGGCCTGGAAACACCATATATTTT
>TRBJ1-1|once|TRBV6-1|.
CATSLGLVDTEAFF
TGTGCCACCTCCCTCGGACTAGTTGACACTGAAGCTTTCTTT
>TRBJ2-5|.|TRBV28|TRBD2
CASSLYAGGMRETQYF
TGTGCCAGCAGTTTATATGCGGGAGGAATGAGAGAGACCCAGTACTTC
>TRBJ1-4|.|TRBV5-1|.
CASSLGGTNEKLFF
TGCGCCAGCAGCTTAGGGGGAACTAATGAAAAACTGTTTTTT
>TRBJ2-1|once|TRBV25-1|TRBD2
CASSGEREGIINNEQFF
TGTGCCAGCAGTGGAGAGCGGGAGGGCATTATCAACAATGAGCAGTTCTTC
>TRBJ2-3|.|TRBV7-9|TRBD2
CASSVGTSGRRSTDTQYF
TGTGCCAGCAGCGTCGGGACTAGCGGGAGGCGAAGCACAGATACGCAGTATTTT
>TRBJ1-1|.|TRBV29-1|.
CSIPGLTNTEAFF
TGCAGCATTCCGGGACTAACGAACACTGAAGCTTTCTTT
>TRBJ2-1|.|TRBV9|.
CASSVGVGGPPSYNEQFF
TGTGCCAGCAGCGTGGGGGTGGGGGGGCCCCCCTCCTACAATGAGCAGTTCTTC
>TRBJ1-3|.|TRBV28|.
CASTPYGRRLVSSGNTIYF
TGTGCCAGCACCCCATACGGACGGAGGCTAGTCTCCTCTGGAAACACCATATATTTT
>TRBJ2-5|.|TRBV5-3|.
CARSPAPGAHEETQYF
TGTGCCAGAAGCCCCGCCCCAGGGGCCCACGAAGAGACCCAGTACTTC
>TRBJ2-1|.|TRBV7-9|TRBD2
CASNHRLAGVNEQFF
TGTGCCAGCAACCACCGACTAGCGGGAGTGAATGAGCAGTTCTTC
>TRBJ2-7|.|TRBV28|.
CASRWGEGSHEQYF
TGTGCCTCTCGGTGGGGAGAGGGATCCCACGAGCAGTACTTC
>TRBJ2-3|.|TRBV11-2|.
CASSGGTTDTQYF
TGTGCCAGCAGCGGCGGGACGACAGATACGCAGTATTTT
>TRBJ2-1|.|TRBV4-3|.
CASSQGGSGHPNEQFF
TGCGCCAGCAGCCAAGGAGGATCGGGACACCCTAATGAGCAGTTCTTC
>TRBJ1-3|.|TRBV14|.
CASSQEVGGRSSGNTIYF
TGTGCCAGCAGCCAAGAAGTAGGAGGCCGAAGCTCTGGAAACACCATATATTTT
>TRBJ2-5|.|TRBV5-1|TRBD2
CASSSNSGSPRETQYF
TGCGCCAGCAGCTCCAATAGCGGGAGTCCTAGAGAGACCCAGTACTTC